The next 20 T cell receptor beta chains were all read from a single sample in a study of blood T cell repertoires in COVID-19 (dated by TCRdb to the early 2020s). Library preparation employed the immunoSEQ multiplex PCR assay. The source is immuneACCESS, and TCRdb retained only in-frame sequences with V and J called. Part of the clones is not carried over; for the studies checked, unresolved V genes explain less than half of this, and the remainder is unexplained. The sample records 360,000 or so clones, under 85% of which are singletons. The top ten clones comprise over 4.5% of the sample. Sequences were obtained from PBMCs or T cells enriched from blood (not recorded which). The receptors come from a woman aged 45-59 years who had recovered from COVID-19.

The rearrangement uses TRBV2 and TRBJ1-2; 7 bases map to TRBD1. Germline V gives CDR1 SNHLY, CDR2 FYNNEI. J lost 4 bases, V lost 6 bases, and 8 bases had no gene match. The CDR3 runs 14 residues. CDR3 sequence (DNA): TGTGCCAGCAGCCCAGAGGGGGCTACCTATGGCTACACCTTC. Amino acids: CASSPEGATYGYTF.

This chain connects TRBV29-1 to TRBJ2-5; TRBD2 matches at 7 bases. Germline lookup yields CDR1 SQVTM and CDR2 ANQGSEA. V shed 3 bases and J 5 bases; nucleotides not matched to a gene: 6. The CDR3 loop spans 13 amino acids. This CDR3 is CSVDRVAGETQYF. DNA of the CDR3: TGCAGCGTTGATAGAGTAGCGGGCGAGACCCAGTACTTC.

This clone appeared a few times. This sequence joins TRBV28 and TRBJ1-1; 8 bases align to TRBD1. This CDR3 is built from 14 residues. Trimming at V came to 5 bases and at J to 6 bases, leaving 8 bases not matched to a gene. Germline values: CDR1 MDHEN, CDR2 SYDVKM. Written as DNA, the CDR3 is TGTGCCAGCAGTCCCTCAGGGGGCATCGCTGAAGCTTTCTTT. Protein sequence: CASSPSGGIAEAFF. Supplemented by reference TRBV28 and TRBJ1-1, the full variable domain reads DVKVTQSSRYLVKRTGEKVFLECVQDMDHENMFWYRQDPGLGLRLIYFSYDVKMKEKGDIPEGYSVSREKKERFSLILESASTNQTSMYLCASSPSGGIAEAFFGQGTRLTVV.

This clone was seen a handful of times. CDR3 nucleotides: TGTGCCACCCAAAGCAGACAGGCATCTAATGAAAAACTGTTTTTT. Protein: CATQSRQASNEKLFF. V and J are TRBV15 and TRBJ1-4; a possible D gene is TRBD1 (6 bases). Trimming shortened V by 8 bases and J by 3 bases, and 16 bases separated the two germline ends. The CDR3 extends over 15 amino acids. The germline V gene encodes CDR1 LNHNV and CDR2 YYDKDF (reference sequence).

The V call is TRBV5-4, the J call TRBJ1-2; possibly TRBD1 for D (5 bases). The V end was cut by 3 bases, the J end by 6 bases, with 18 bases between. This CDR3 comprises 15 residues. Germline V CDR1 and CDR2: SGHNT, YYREEE (reference sequence). The CDR3 region is CASSWERGTGNGYTF. CDR3 DNA: TGTGCCAGCAGCTGGGAACGGGGGACGGGAAATGGCTACACCTTC.

This clone appeared a single time. V gene TRBV18 combines with J gene TRBJ2-2; 14 bases line up with TRBD2. V shed 5 bases, J shed 6 bases, and the junction held 14 bases outside the gene matches. CDR1 and CDR2 (germline): KGHSH, LQKENI. The CDR3 is 19 residues long. The CDR3: CASSGQVAGLAGESGELFF. The CDR3 DNA is TGTGCCAGCTCAGGACAGGTCGCGGGACTAGCGGGAGAGTCCGGGGAGCTGTTTTTT. The entire variable domain, with the rest obtained from reference TRBV18 and TRBJ2-2, is as follows: NAGVMQNPRHLVRRRGQEARLRCSPMKGHSHVYWYRQLPEEGLKFMVYLQKENIIDESGMPKERFSAEFPKEGPSILRIQQVVRGDSAAYFCASSGQVAGLAGESGELFFGEGSRLTVL.

V and J are TRBV5-1 and TRBJ2-2, with 10 bases fitting TRBD2. Unmatched junction bases numbered 13, after V lost 4 bases and J lost 7 bases. The CDR3 is 17 amino acids. Per the germline V gene, CDR1 is SGHRS and CDR2 is YFSETQ. For the CDR3, the DNA is TGCGCCAGCAGCCCTGGTGTCCTAGCGGGAGAGATCGGGGAGCTGTTTTTT. Translated: CASSPGVLAGEIGELFF.

The chain is built from TRBV6-4 and TRBJ1-1; the match to TRBD1 covers 9 bases. Germline assignment: CDR1 MRHNA and CDR2 SNTAGT. The CDR3 covers 14 residues. V lost 6 bases, J lost 5 bases, and 7 bases stayed unmatched. The CDR3 sequence is CASSATGGGTEAFF. The CDR3 bases are TGTGCCAGCAGCGCGACAGGGGGAGGAACTGAAGCTTTCTTT.

This chain connects TRBV4-3 to TRBJ2-7; perhaps TRBD2 as D (5 bases). Germline V gene data show CDR1 as LGHNA and CDR2 as YSLEER. V lost 2 bases, J lost 6 bases, and 14 bases lay in between. The CDR3 has 14 amino acids. The CDR3 nucleotides are TGCGCCAGCAGCCAACAACATCTAGCTACCGAGCAGTACTTC. Translation gives CASSQQHLATEQYF.

V usage is TRBV7-2 and J usage is TRBJ1-4, with D maybe TRBD1 (6 bases). Per germline, CDR1 SGHTA and CDR2 FQGNSA. The CDR3 is 17 amino acids. Trimming cost V 4 bases and J 0 bases, with 15 bases left between them. DNA of the CDR3: TGTGCCAGCAGCTGGGGGCTCGGTGGTGCAACTAATGAAAAACTGTTTTTT. It codes for CASSWGLGGATNEKLFF.

The rearrangement uses TRBV5-4 and TRBJ1-6, with D possibly being TRBD1 (6 bases). V lost 4 bases and J 9 bases, leaving 17 bases between the germline ends. There are 15 residues in the CDR3. Germline V lookup: CDR1 SGHNT, CDR2 YYREEE (reference sequence). CDR3 loop: CASSLLTGVGSPLHF. CDR3 bases: TGTGCCAGCAGCCTACTGACAGGTGTCGGTTCACCCCTCCACTTT.

This chain connects TRBV19 to TRBJ2-5; the match to TRBD1 covers 8 bases. The germline gives CDR1 LNHDA, CDR2 SQIVND (reference sequence). The CDR3 is 16 residues long. Germline trimming cut 5 bases from V and 2 bases from J; bases unmatched to any gene: 10. The CDR3 DNA is TGTGCCAGTAGTCTACGACAGGGGACGGGTCAAGAGACCCAGTACTTC. Translation gives CASSLRQGTGQETQYF.

V gene TRBV19 combines with J gene TRBJ2-5; unclear D gene. Germline CDR1 and CDR2: LNHDA and SQIVND (reference sequence). Trimming stripped 6 bases from V and 4 bases from J, with 12 bases between. This CDR3 contains 13 residues. CDR3 sequence (DNA): TGTGCCAGTAGAAGAATACCCGGAGAGACCCAGTACTTC. It specifies CASRRIPGETQYF.

The CDR3 region has the DNA TGTGCCAGCAGCTCCCCGGGACAGGGGCCGGTCGGGGAGCTGTTTTTT. It yields the protein CASSSPGQGPVGELFF. The chain is built from TRBV7-3 and TRBJ2-2; 10 bases match TRBD1. Germline V gene sequence: CDR1 SGHTA, CDR2 FQGTGA. The CDR3 is 16 residues long. The V segment lost 4 bases and the J segment 7 bases; nucleotides outside the gene matches: 9.

The rearrangement uses TRBV3-1 (or the pseudogene TRBV3-2) and TRBJ2-3; 7 positions agree with TRBD1. There are 14 residues in the CDR3. The germline CDR1 and CDR2 sequences are LGHDT and YNNKEL (reference sequence). V shed 4 bases, J shed 2 bases, and the junction held 3 bases outside the gene matches. The CDR3 DNA is TGTGCCAGCAGCCGGGACAGAAACACAGATACGCAGTATTTT. Translation: CASSRDRNTDTQYF.

V and J are TRBV5-4 and TRBJ1-1; TRBD1 matches at 7 bases. The CDR3 covers 13 residues. The germline V gene has CDR1 SGHNT and CDR2 YYREEE (reference sequence). The V and J ends lost 4 bases and 7 bases, in that order; junction bases with no gene match: 7. The DNA for the CDR3 is TGTGCCAGCAGCCTAGGGACAGCGGATGAAGCTTTCTTT. It encodes CASSLGTADEAFF.

The chain is built from TRBV5-4 and TRBJ2-7; possible D gene TRBD2, 5 bases. Trimming cost V 2 bases and J 6 bases, with 9 bases left between them. This CDR3 comprises 12 residues. Germline assignment: CDR1 SGHNT and CDR2 YYREEE (reference sequence). The CDR3 DNA is TGTGCCAGCAGCTTATCTCGGGGCGAGCAGTACTTC. Protein: CASSLSRGEQYF.

The rearrangement links TRBV7-2 to TRBJ1-5, with D perhaps matching TRBD1 (6 bases). Trimming shortened V by 6 bases and J by 4 bases, and 25 bases separated the two germline ends. Per germline, CDR1 SGHTA and CDR2 FQGNSA. This CDR3 region has 18 residues. The CDR3 nucleotides read TGTGCCAGCAGTCGGCCGCCCGGTGGGACAAACCAAAATCAGCCCCAGCATTTT. This sequence encodes CASSRPPGGTNQNQPQHF.

This chain joins TRBV7-2 and TRBJ2-7, with D tentatively TRBD2 (5 bases). Trimming left V 5 bases short and J 2 bases short, with 13 bases between. The CDR3 runs to 14 residues. Germline V gives CDR1 SGHTA, CDR2 FQGNSA. The CDR3 spells CASSPQGLAYEQYF. The CDR3 bases are TGTGCCAGCAGCCCCCAAGGACTGGCCTACGAGCAGTACTTC. Full variable domain (remainder filled in from reference TRBV7-2 and TRBJ2-7): GAGVSQSPSNKVTEKGKDVELRCDPISGHTALYWYRQSLGQGLEFLIYFQGNSAPDKSGLPSDRFSAERTGGSVSTLTIQRTQQEDSAVYLCASSPQGLAYEQYFGPGTRLTVT.

The chain employs TRBV4-1 and TRBJ2-1, with D possibly being TRBD1 (6 bases). Germline CDR1 and CDR2: MGHRA and YSYEKL. This CDR3 is built from 13 residues. Trimming removed 1 base from V and 6 bases from J, with 7 bases in between. CDR3 in DNA: TGCGCCAGCAGCCAAGGGACAGCCAATGAGCAGTTCTTC. Amino acids: CASSQGTANEQFF.